This T cell receptor beta chain was sequenced for a study of human T cells and chemical hapten exposure (dated by TCRdb to about 2021). Describing the broader study: For sensitization, 2% DPC in acetone was applied to a 2 cm by 2 cm area of upper inner arm skin. Blood samples were taken from patients before sensitization (week 0) and then at 2, 6 and about 24 weeks after DPC sensitization. The patient cohort, mostly female, included alopecia areata with under or over 50% scalp involvement, alopecia totalis and alopecia universalis. Patch testing was performed on the upper back with Finn chambers containing 0.01% DPC, and the patch tests were scored after 6 days according to International Contact Dermatitis Research Group standards. The study tracked peripheral blood TCR repertoire changes in vivo during primary and secondary sensitization to the hapten diphenylcyclopropenone (DPC) in alopecia patients. Blood for TCR sequencing was provided by twenty-nine alopecia patients at one to four time points (pre-sensitization, 2, 6 and 24 weeks). Throughout the study period of about 22 weeks, patients also received therapeutic DPC doses to the scalp every week. Libraries were combined into a pool for sequencing, and differences in TCR yield between samples came mainly from small differences in library volumes within the pool. Overall study outcomes, separate from this receptor: A positive correlation was found between the number of PT1 expanded TCRs and patch test score, with significance reached at thresholds 8, 16 and 32 but not 4. DPC sensitization did not change how many TCRs were above 1 in 1000 frequency, and no evidence was found of alterations in global repertoire structure. Alopecia, a presumed autoimmune disease, was present in all patients, so the immune response of the patients might differ from that of healthy individuals. Significantly more large CDR3 similarity clusters were formed by expanded TCRs than by pre-sensitization or healthy control sets, consistent with antigen-driven responses. After repeated subsampling, changes were observed in the strength of the expansion versus patch-test correlation and in the threshold at which the correlation became significant.

Per the germline V gene, SGHNT is the CDR1 and YENEEA is the CDR2. V is pared back by 1 base and J by 9 bases, with 16 bases lying between the germline termini. Spanning cysteine to phenylalanine, the CDR3 consists of 15 amino acids. Kept here is only the CDR3 DNA, which spans 45 bases and is read in frame from base 1. The library was prepared using RACE. Sequencing was carried out with a NextSeq 500. Library preparation attached unique molecular identifiers to individual cDNA molecules for quantitative, reproducible TCR counting. For every blood RNA sample, sequencing covered both the TCR alpha and TCR beta chains. Processing in the source paper ran as follows. Samples had a median of roughly 100,000 TCRs, with a range from roughly 23,224 to 750,000. V, J and CDR3 annotation of the TCR reads was carried out using the Decombinator software suite. Every sample was subsampled to the same number of TCRs (28,000) for the PS versus PT1 abundance plots. TCRs were defined as expanded if absent before sensitization and observed at least eight times at the 2-week time point. TCRdb reworked the public reads: Q25 trimming with fastp, MiXCR clone assembly, productive beta chains retained. Entries that share a CDR3 protein sequence are merged under the most common genes and DNA. TCRdb, not the original authors, processed these V and J calls. Counted in this sample were 75,000 to 100,000 distinct CDR3 sequences; over 7.5% of them appeared once. Of the sample, 2% to 2.5% is held by the ten largest clones.

This specimen's time point label, interpreted: patch test 2, 6 weeks after DPC sensitization. This sample's treatment or condition label indicates: therapeutic diphenylcyclopropenone sensitization with weekly scalp DPC. At each patch-test visit, blood was drawn before the patch test was applied. Patients were considered eligible if aged 18 to 70, diagnosed with alopecia and deemed suitable for DPC therapy, and patients were excluded if pregnant. Total RNA was extracted from unfractionated whole blood that had been collected in Tempus Blood RNA tubes. This clonotype was recorded a few times. This clone's antigen is unknown. The sample holds no much larger clone one base away, and base qualities are not on file.

The sequence came from a woman in her thirties or forties with alopecia areata. Some clones in this sample may be carry-over from other donors' samples. This receptor chain uses TRBV11-3 and TRBJ2-1; the D segment cannot be called with confidence. This specimen consisted of whole blood, obtained in connection with sensitization to the hapten diphenylcyclopropenone (DPC). The CDR3: CASSLAGQASGEQFF. The DNA sequence reads TGTGCCAGCAGCTTAGCTGGGCAGGCCTCGGGTGAGCAGTTCTTC.